The 15 T cell receptor beta chains given below trace back to one sample, sequenced in a study of T cell repertoires in cytomegalovirus infection. Via MiXCR, TCRdb re-called the reads, giving one row per CDR3 protein. The sample lists approximately 76,000 distinct CDR3 sequences, approximately 3.7% seen once, with less than 5% in the top ten. The sample comprised PBMCs. The receptors stem from a human donor in good health (CMV status not recorded). Some clones in this sample may be carry-over from other donors' samples.

This clonotype came up many times. CDR3 nucleotide sequence: TGTGCCACCAGTGCTAATCAGCGGAACACTGAAGCTTTCTTT. It specifies CATSANQRNTEAFF. The chain combines TRBV24-1 with TRBJ1-1, with D unclear. There are 14 residues in the CDR3. V was cut by 5 bases and J by 1 base, with 10 bases left in between. Germline V gives CDR1 KGHDR, CDR2 SFDVKD.

This clonotype appeared many times. The gene calls are TRBV7-2 and TRBJ1-2, with no clear D. This CDR3 has 12 residues. The germline V and J ends were trimmed by 5 bases and 8 bases, with 12 bases remaining between them. Germline-derived CDR1 and CDR2 are SGHTA and FQGNSA. CDR3 nucleotide sequence: TGTGCCAGCAGCCCCCCCGACTTGGGCTACACCTTC. Translation: CASSPPDLGYTF.

This clonotype was counted ten times or more. The chain uses TRBV12-3 or TRBV12-4 and TRBJ2-1, with 15 nucleotides matching TRBD2. The ends lost 6 bases at V and 10 bases at J; junction bases unmatched: 7. The CDR3 has 15 residues. CDR3 in DNA: TGTGCCAGCAGACCTCGGACTAGCGGGGGGGAAGAGCAGTTCTTC. This gives the protein CASRPRTSGGEEQFF.

This clonotype was detected ten times or more. The rearrangement uses TRBV4-3 and TRBJ1-1, with a tentative D call TRBD1 (5 bases). This CDR3 has 14 amino acids. Deletions cut 5 bases from V and 1 base from J, with 11 bases between. In germline, CDR1 is LGHNA, CDR2 YSLEER. The CDR3 sequence is CASSSDGTNTEAFF. CDR3 bases: TGCGCCAGCAGCTCAGATGGGACGAACACTGAAGCTTTCTTT.

This clonotype was picked up many times. This sequence joins TRBV7-2 and TRBJ2-5; D ambiguous. The CDR3 is 13 amino acids. Per the germline V gene, CDR1 is SGHTA and CDR2 is FQGNSA. Deletions cut 5 bases from V and 14 bases from J, with 21 bases between. CDR3 nucleotide sequence: TGTGCCAGCAGCCTAAGCCTAACGACCTGGCCTTACTTC. The encoded protein is CASSLSLTTWPYF.

This clonotype occurred many times. V is TRBV7-2 and J is TRBJ2-3, with 11 bases fitting TRBD2. CDR1 SGHTA and CDR2 FQGNSA come from the germline V gene. The CDR3 totals 19 residues. Trimming cost V 1 base and J 2 bases; bases outside gene matches: 11. The CDR3 reads CASSLVGTSGTPSTDTQYF. CDR3 in DNA: TGTGCCAGCAGCTTAGTCGGGACTAGCGGAACCCCTTCCACAGATACGCAGTATTTT. Full variable domain (remainder filled in from reference TRBV7-2 and TRBJ2-3): GAGVSQSPSNKVTEKGKDVELRCDPISGHTALYWYRQSLGQGLEFLIYFQGNSAPDKSGLPSDRFSAERTGGSVSTLTIQRTQQEDSAVYLCASSLVGTSGTPSTDTQYFGPGTRLTVL.

This clonotype has ten or more counts. CDR3 loop: CSAREPGSYNEQFF. The CDR3 bases are TGCAGTGCTAGAGAACCGGGCTCCTACAATGAGCAGTTCTTC. This chain links TRBV20-1 with TRBJ2-1; D gene uncertain. Germline loops: CDR1 DFQATT, CDR2 SNEGSKA (reference sequence). The CDR3 loop spans 14 amino acids. Trimming left V 0 bases short and J 0 bases short, with 6 bases between.

This clonotype has ten or more counts. This chain connects TRBV19 to TRBJ2-7; D is perhaps TRBD2 (6 bases). Looked up from germline, CDR1 is LNHDA and CDR2 is SQIVND (reference sequence). Deletions cut 6 bases from V and 2 bases from J, with 11 bases between. This CDR3 comprises 13 residues. CDR3 amino acids: CASSPPGAYEQYF. Written as DNA, the CDR3 is TGTGCCAGTAGCCCCCCGGGGGCCTACGAGCAGTACTTC.

This clonotype was seen repeatedly, ten times or more. The rearrangement links TRBV7-2 to TRBJ2-4, with 7 positions matching TRBD1. The CDR3 has 13 amino acids. Trimming cost V 6 bases and J 4 bases; bases outside gene matches: 3. CDR1 and CDR2 from the germline V gene are SGHTA and FQGNSA. CDR3 in amino acids: CASRGQDKNIQYF. The CDR3 nucleotides read TGTGCCAGCAGAGGACAGGATAAAAACATTCAGTACTTC.

This clonotype appeared many times. The chain recombines TRBV12-3 or TRBV12-4 with TRBJ2-7; D remains ambiguous. The CDR3 has 14 amino acids. V lost 2 bases to trimming and J lost 2 bases, with 10 bases between them. CDR3 nucleotides: TGTGCCAGCAGTTTAATCGGCGTTACCTACGAGCAGTACTTC. It is translated as CASSLIGVTYEQYF.

This clonotype has a count of ten or more. This sequence joins TRBV4-3 and TRBJ2-3; 9 bases fit TRBD2. The ends lost 2 bases at V and 3 bases at J; junction bases unmatched: 9. Germline V gene lookup returns CDR1 LGHNA and CDR2 YSLEER. This CDR3 spans 17 amino acids. CDR3 region: CASSQTGTSRNTDTQYF. CDR3 DNA sequence: TGCGCCAGCAGCCAAACCGGGACTAGCAGAAATACAGATACGCAGTATTTT.

At least ten counts were recorded for this clonotype. The chain is built from TRBV7-2 and TRBJ2-1; D is undetermined. V was cut by 4 bases and J by 9 bases, with 19 bases left in between. The CDR3 loop spans 15 amino acids. The germline gives CDR1 SGHTA, CDR2 FQGNSA. CDR3 protein: CASSSRASPQSEQFF. The CDR3 region has the DNA TGTGCCAGCAGCTCCCGGGCCAGCCCACAGAGTGAGCAGTTCTTC. The full variable domain, in which reference TRBV7-2 and TRBJ2-1 provide the parts outside the CDR3, is GAGVSQSPSNKVTEKGKDVELRCDPISGHTALYWYRQSLGQGLEFLIYFQGNSAPDKSGLPSDRFSAERTGGSVSTLTIQRTQQEDSAVYLCASSSRASPQSEQFFGPGTRLTVL.

This clonotype was picked up many times. The chain recombines TRBV7-8 with TRBJ1-6; D unclear. The germline gives CDR1 SGHVS, CDR2 FQNEAQ. The CDR3 has 14 residues. V dropped 2 bases and J dropped 7 bases, with 9 bases sitting between them. As DNA, the CDR3 is TGTGCCAGCAGCTTACTCCGGAAAAATTCACCCCTCCACTTT. It translates to CASSLLRKNSPLHF. Full variable domain (outside the CDR3, taken from reference TRBV7-8 and TRBJ1-6): GAGVSQSPRYKVAKRGQDVALRCDPISGHVSLFWYQQALGQGPEFLTYFQNEAQLDKSGLPSDRFFAERPEGSVSTLKIQRTQQEDSAVYLCASSLLRKNSPLHFGNGTRLTVT.

This clonotype has ten or more counts. The V and J genes are TRBV20-1 and TRBJ1-2; TRBD1 is a possible D gene (5 bases). Trimming took 3 bases from V and 3 from J, leaving 11 bases between them. This CDR3 comprises 13 residues. Germline CDR1 is DFQATT and CDR2 is SNEGSKA (reference sequence). The CDR3 loop is CSASRGGDYGYTF. CDR3 sequence (DNA): TGCAGTGCTAGTAGGGGCGGAGACTATGGCTACACCTTC.

In this sample, this clonotype is medium-sized. This chain joins TRBV7-6 and TRBJ2-7; D possibly corresponds to TRBD1 (5 bases). Trimming removed 5 bases from V and 3 bases from J, with 11 bases in between. The CDR3 sequence is 13 residues long. Germline assignment: CDR1 SGHVS and CDR2 FNYEAQ. The CDR3 loop is CASSTRQSYEQYF. CDR3 in DNA: TGTGCCAGCAGCACCCGACAGAGCTACGAGCAGTACTTC.